A selection of T cell receptor beta chains follows, all from one sample in a study of T cell responses to AZD1222 COVID-19 vaccine. The repertoire was sequenced with immunoSEQ multiplex PCR; TCRdb's copy has only in-frame clones and lacks some. The table records about 200,000 clones, 90% to 95% of them present only once. The sample consisted of peripheral blood, taken 28 days after the second AZD1222 dose. The receptors were gathered from an adult who received the AZD1222 COVID-19 vaccine. CDR3s include the opening cysteine and the closing phenylalanine or tryptophan. A D gene is named only where the DNA matches it firmly. Clone size is not always given. Where it is, it says once, few, many or a class for expanded clones.

j_call: TRBJ1-2
d_call: TRBD1
clone_size: NA
v_call: TRBV6-2/TRBV6-3
cdr3_nt: TGTGCCAGCAGTCGGACAGGGACTACTAACTATGGCTACACCTTC
cdr3_aa: CASSRTGTTNYGYTF

j_call: TRBJ2-2
d_call: NA
clone_size: NA
v_call: TRBV6-4
cdr3_nt: TGTGCCAGCAGAGGGGGGTTGAACACCGGGGAGCTGTTTTTT
cdr3_aa: CASRGGLNTGELFF

j_call: TRBJ2-2
d_call: TRBD1
clone_size: NA
v_call: TRBV2
cdr3_nt: TGTGCCAGCAGTGAAGCGCCCATCACCGGGACAGGGAGAACCGGGGAGCTGTTTTTT
cdr3_aa: CASSEAPITGTGRTGELFF

j_call: TRBJ2-1
d_call: NA
clone_size: NA
v_call: TRBV28
cdr3_nt: TGTGCCAGCAGTTTAACCCCGGACTATCAGGAGCAGTTCTTC
cdr3_aa: CASSLTPDYQEQFF

j_call: TRBJ2-3
d_call: NA
clone_size: once
v_call: TRBV18
cdr3_nt: TGTGCCAGCTCATCCCAGGGGTCAGATACGCAGTATTTT
cdr3_aa: CASSSQGSDTQYF

j_call: TRBJ1-2
d_call: NA
clone_size: NA
v_call: TRBV4-2
cdr3_nt: TGTGCCAGCAGCCTAAACCCGGACCGGGGATATGGCTACACCTTC
cdr3_aa: CASSLNPDRGYGYTF

j_call: TRBJ1-2
d_call: NA
clone_size: NA
v_call: TRBV6-5
cdr3_nt: TGTGCCAGCAGTCCCTCCTTGACAGCTAACTATGGCTACACCTTC
cdr3_aa: CASSPSLTANYGYTF

j_call: TRBJ2-1
d_call: NA
clone_size: NA
v_call: TRBV28
cdr3_nt: TGTGCCAGCAGTTTATTACACTCGAAGAGTGAGCAGTTCTTC
cdr3_aa: CASSLLHSKSEQFF

j_call: TRBJ1-1
d_call: NA
clone_size: NA
v_call: TRBV5-1
cdr3_nt: TGCGCCAGCAGCTTGGCTCCAGCGAACACTGAAGCTTTCTTT
cdr3_aa: CASSLAPANTEAFF

j_call: TRBJ1-4
d_call: NA
clone_size: NA
v_call: TRBV7-6
cdr3_nt: TGTGCCAGCAGCTTAGCGCAGGGGTTATTAACTAATGAAAAACTGTTTTTT
cdr3_aa: CASSLAQGLLTNEKLFF

j_call: TRBJ1-2
d_call: TRBD1
clone_size: NA
v_call: TRBV15
cdr3_nt: TGTGCCACCCGGACAGGAGGAATAAGCTATGGCTACACCTTC
cdr3_aa: CATRTGGISYGYTF

j_call: TRBJ1-1
d_call: TRBD1
clone_size: NA
v_call: TRBV27
cdr3_nt: TGTGCCAGCAGTTGGCGACAGGGACGGGCTGAAGCTTTCTTT
cdr3_aa: CASSWRQGRAEAFF

j_call: TRBJ2-1
d_call: NA
clone_size: NA
v_call: TRBV11-2
cdr3_nt: TGTGCCAGCAGCTTAGGGTTGGGACCAAGGGTTGGGATTGAGCAGTTCTTC
cdr3_aa: CASSLGLGPRVGIEQFF

j_call: TRBJ2-7
d_call: NA
clone_size: NA
v_call: TRBV7-8
cdr3_nt: TGTGCCAGCAGCCCCCAAGGGGGCGAGCAGTACTTC
cdr3_aa: CASSPQGGEQYF

j_call: TRBJ1-5
d_call: NA
clone_size: NA
v_call: TRBV4-1
cdr3_nt: TGCGCCAGCAGCCAAGCGGACAAGAGCAATCAGCCCCAGCATTTT
cdr3_aa: CASSQADKSNQPQHF

j_call: TRBJ1-2
d_call: NA
clone_size: NA
v_call: TRBV27
cdr3_nt: TGTGCCAGCAGTTCTCCGGAGACGCAGAACTATGGCTACACCTTC
cdr3_aa: CASSSPETQNYGYTF

j_call: TRBJ2-3
d_call: TRBD2
clone_size: NA
v_call: TRBV7-3
cdr3_nt: TGTGCCAGCAGCCCCTCGGGGAGGGAAGGAGGGAATACGCAGTATTTT
cdr3_aa: CASSPSGREGGNTQYF

j_call: TRBJ1-2
d_call: NA
clone_size: NA
v_call: TRBV11-2
cdr3_nt: TGTGCCAGCAGCTTAGAATCGGCATCCTATGGCTACACCTTC
cdr3_aa: CASSLESASYGYTF

j_call: TRBJ2-5
d_call: TRBD2
clone_size: NA
v_call: TRBV6-5
cdr3_nt: TGTGCCAGCAGTACTAGCGGGGGGCGCCAAGAGACCCAGTACTTC
cdr3_aa: CASSTSGGRQETQYF

j_call: TRBJ1-6
d_call: TRBD1
clone_size: NA
v_call: TRBV11-2
cdr3_nt: TGTGCCAGCAGCTTAAGAAGAGGCCGGGACAGGGTTTCACCCCTCCACTTT
cdr3_aa: CASSLRRGRDRVSPLHF

j_call: TRBJ1-2
d_call: NA
clone_size: NA
v_call: TRBV28
cdr3_nt: TGTGCCATTCTGCGAGCCTATGGCTACACCTTC
cdr3_aa: CAILRAYGYTF

j_call: TRBJ2-1
d_call: TRBD2
clone_size: NA
v_call: TRBV7-8
cdr3_nt: TGTGCCAGCAGCCAAAAGAGCGGGGGCACTGCTTACAATGAGCAGTTCTTC
cdr3_aa: CASSQKSGGTAYNEQFF

j_call: TRBJ1-2
d_call: TRBD1
clone_size: NA
v_call: TRBV9
cdr3_nt: TGTGCCAGCAGCACAGGGGACTATGGCTACACCTTC
cdr3_aa: CASSTGDYGYTF

j_call: TRBJ1-1
d_call: NA
clone_size: NA
v_call: TRBV3-1/TRBV3-2
cdr3_nt: TGTGCCAGCAGCCAAGTACGAGGCACTGAAGCTTTCTTT
cdr3_aa: CASSQVRGTEAFF

j_call: TRBJ2-7
d_call: NA
clone_size: NA
v_call: TRBV7-6
cdr3_nt: TGTGCCAGCAGCTTAAGTGACGCGATCTCCTACGAGCAGTACTTC
cdr3_aa: CASSLSDAISYEQYF

j_call: TRBJ2-2
d_call: NA
clone_size: once
v_call: TRBV6-2/TRBV6-3
cdr3_nt: TGTGCCAGCAGTTATGGGGTAACGAACACCGGGGAGCTGTTTTTT
cdr3_aa: CASSYGVTNTGELFF

j_call: TRBJ1-6
d_call: NA
clone_size: NA
v_call: TRBV18
cdr3_nt: TGTGCCAGCTCACTGGGGGTGGGTCAATATTCACCCCTCCACTTT
cdr3_aa: CASSLGVGQYSPLHF

j_call: TRBJ2-2
d_call: NA
clone_size: NA
v_call: TRBV2
cdr3_nt: TGTGCCAGCAGTGTTGGGGCATCAAACACCGGGGAGCTGTTTTTT
cdr3_aa: CASSVGASNTGELFF

j_call: TRBJ1-2
d_call: TRBD1
clone_size: NA
v_call: TRBV6-5
cdr3_nt: TGTGCCAGCAGGGCCGGGACAGAGTATGGCTACACCTTC
cdr3_aa: CASRAGTEYGYTF

j_call: TRBJ2-1
d_call: NA
clone_size: NA
v_call: TRBV6-1
cdr3_nt: TGTGCCAGCAGTGAACCGGGGCTAGGGAGATACAATGAGCAGTTCTTC
cdr3_aa: CASSEPGLGRYNEQFF

j_call: TRBJ1-2
d_call: NA
clone_size: once
v_call: TRBV5-4
cdr3_nt: TGTGCCAGCAGCCTTGGGACTGAAGGCTACACCTTC
cdr3_aa: CASSLGTEGYTF

j_call: TRBJ1-3
d_call: NA
clone_size: NA
v_call: TRBV7-9
cdr3_nt: TGTGCCAGCAGCTTGAATGCAAACACCATATATTTT
cdr3_aa: CASSLNANTIYF

j_call: TRBJ2-3
d_call: NA
clone_size: NA
v_call: TRBV28
cdr3_nt: TGTGCCACCCAGGACAGCAGCACAGATACGCAGTATTTT
cdr3_aa: CATQDSSTDTQYF

j_call: TRBJ2-3
d_call: NA
clone_size: NA
v_call: TRBV10-1
cdr3_nt: TGCGCCAGCAGTGATTCGACCACAGATACGCAGTATTTT
cdr3_aa: CASSDSTTDTQYF

j_call: TRBJ1-2
d_call: NA
clone_size: few
v_call: TRBV4-3
cdr3_nt: TGCGCCAGCAGCCCGTCAAATACAGGGCTCCGCTATGGCTACACCTTC
cdr3_aa: CASSPSNTGLRYGYTF

j_call: TRBJ2-3
d_call: TRBD1
clone_size: NA
v_call: TRBV2
cdr3_nt: TGTGCCAGCAGCCAAGGGGGACAGGGTACCACAGATACGCAGTATTTT
cdr3_aa: CASSQGGQGTTDTQYF

j_call: TRBJ1-2
d_call: NA
clone_size: NA
v_call: TRBV11-3
cdr3_nt: TGTGCCAGCAGCTTAGGGTATCGGGTGGACTATGGCTACACCTTC
cdr3_aa: CASSLGYRVDYGYTF

j_call: TRBJ1-4
d_call: NA
clone_size: NA
v_call: TRBV30
cdr3_nt: TGTGCCTGGAGCGCCGCCGACAAACTGTTTTTT
cdr3_aa: CAWSAADKLFF

j_call: TRBJ2-1
d_call: TRBD2
clone_size: once
v_call: TRBV5-1
cdr3_nt: TGCGCCAGCAGCTTGGTGCTAGCGGGGTCGAATGAGCAGTTCTTC
cdr3_aa: CASSLVLAGSNEQFF

j_call: TRBJ1-2
d_call: NA
clone_size: NA
v_call: TRBV6-5
cdr3_nt: TGTGCCAGCAGTCCACAGGTTTCCTATGGCTACACCTTC
cdr3_aa: CASSPQVSYGYTF

j_call: TRBJ1-1
d_call: NA
clone_size: NA
v_call: TRBV3-1/TRBV3-2
cdr3_nt: TGTGCCAGCAGCCAAGGACAGGCGGTCCCCGTCACTGAAGCTTTCTTT
cdr3_aa: CASSQGQAVPVTEAFF

j_call: TRBJ2-5
d_call: NA
clone_size: NA
v_call: TRBV27
cdr3_nt: TGTGCCAGCAGTTTATTTCGGGACGCAGAGACCCAGTACTTC
cdr3_aa: CASSLFRDAETQYF

j_call: TRBJ1-4
d_call: NA
clone_size: NA
v_call: TRBV13
cdr3_nt: TGTGCCAGCAGCTACGTAGGTGAAAAACTGTTTTTT
cdr3_aa: CASSYVGEKLFF

j_call: TRBJ1-2
d_call: TRBD1
clone_size: NA
v_call: TRBV23-1
cdr3_nt: TGCGCCAGCAGTCCCCGGGAAGGGGGCGGCTATGGCTACACCTTC
cdr3_aa: CASSPREGGGYGYTF

j_call: TRBJ1-4
d_call: NA
clone_size: NA
v_call: TRBV7-8
cdr3_nt: TGTGCCAGCAGTCAACGGGCGGTATCTGCAACTAATGAAAAACTGTTTTTT
cdr3_aa: CASSQRAVSATNEKLFF

j_call: TRBJ1-1
d_call: NA
clone_size: NA
v_call: TRBV7-8
cdr3_nt: TGTGCCAGCAGCTTAGGGGTTGGTGACTTGAACACTGAAGCTTTCTTT
cdr3_aa: CASSLGVGDLNTEAFF

j_call: TRBJ1-5
d_call: NA
clone_size: NA
v_call: TRBV7-2
cdr3_nt: TGTGCCAGCAGCTTAGCCCGGGGCGCCGGACAGCCCCAGCATTTT
cdr3_aa: CASSLARGAGQPQHF

j_call: TRBJ2-1
d_call: TRBD1
clone_size: few
v_call: TRBV19
cdr3_nt: TGTGCCAGTAATGTAGACAGGGCCTACAATGAGCAGTTCTTC
cdr3_aa: CASNVDRAYNEQFF

j_call: TRBJ1-1
d_call: NA
clone_size: NA
v_call: TRBV7-3
cdr3_nt: TGTGCCAGCAGCTTAAGAAGTGGGGGCACTGAAGCTTTCTTT
cdr3_aa: CASSLRSGGTEAFF

j_call: TRBJ2-1
d_call: NA
clone_size: NA
v_call: TRBV7-9
cdr3_nt: TGTGCCAGCAGCTTCGGAGGGACCAGCAATGAGCAGTTCTTC
cdr3_aa: CASSFGGTSNEQFF

j_call: TRBJ1-6
d_call: NA
clone_size: NA
v_call: TRBV30
cdr3_nt: TGTGCCTGGAGTACGACACTTCTTAATTCACCCCTCCACTTT
cdr3_aa: CAWSTTLLNSPLHF

j_call: TRBJ1-5
d_call: NA
clone_size: NA
v_call: TRBV5-5
cdr3_nt: TGTGCCAGCAGCTTGAATGGTCAGCCCCAGCATTTT
cdr3_aa: CASSLNGQPQHF

j_call: TRBJ2-3
d_call: NA
clone_size: NA
v_call: TRBV12-5
cdr3_nt: TGTGCTAGTGGTACCCCCCTTGGGAATACGCAGTATTTT
cdr3_aa: CASGTPLGNTQYF

j_call: TRBJ2-2
d_call: NA
clone_size: NA
v_call: TRBV18
cdr3_nt: TGTGCCAGCTCACCACCGACGGGCGTCACCGGGGAGCTGTTTTTT
cdr3_aa: CASSPPTGVTGELFF

j_call: TRBJ1-2
d_call: TRBD1
clone_size: NA
v_call: TRBV9
cdr3_nt: TGTGCCAGCAGCAAGGGACAGAGTAACTATGGCTACACCTTC
cdr3_aa: CASSKGQSNYGYTF

j_call: TRBJ1-2
d_call: TRBD1
clone_size: NA
v_call: TRBV4-3
cdr3_nt: TGCGCCAGCAGCCAGGACAGGTCAGCTAACTATGGCTACACCTTC
cdr3_aa: CASSQDRSANYGYTF

j_call: TRBJ2-3
d_call: NA
clone_size: NA
v_call: TRBV7-9
cdr3_nt: TGTGCCAGCAGCTTAGCGTTATCGGAGTTAGATACGCAGTATTTT
cdr3_aa: CASSLALSELDTQYF

j_call: TRBJ2-2
d_call: NA
clone_size: NA
v_call: TRBV2
cdr3_nt: TGTGCCAGCAGTGATTTGATCGACACCGGGGAGCTGTTTTTT
cdr3_aa: CASSDLIDTGELFF

j_call: TRBJ1-4
d_call: NA
clone_size: NA
v_call: TRBV6-1
cdr3_nt: TGTGCCAGCAGTGAAGTCGCGGGGAAGGAAAAACTGTTTTTT
cdr3_aa: CASSEVAGKEKLFF